This T cell receptor (beta chain) derives from a study of spatial heterogeneity in lung cancer. Study-wide findings and caveats: Higher tumor mutation counts went along with higher counts of expanded intratumoral alpha and beta TCRs.

TCRdb re-analysed the 5' RACE reads in MiXCR, keeping a single row per CDR3 protein. The sample includes about 10,000 distinct CDR3 sequences, over 9.5% of them seen just once. Time point described: sample taken at primary tumor resection. Unsorted samples of tumor, nontumor lung or frozen PBMC had their whole RNA sequenced. This clonotype showed up just a few times. The antigen remains undetermined. The starting material was lung tumor tissue, obtained at surgery. The source is a female donor with early-stage non-small cell lung cancer.

The CDR3 nucleotides read TGTGCCAGCAGTTTTCCGTCGGGGGGCTCCTACGAGCAGTACTTC. It translates to CASSFPSGGSYEQYF. J is TRBJ2-7 and V is TRBV28; 7 bases are shared with TRBD2. CDR1 is MDHEN and CDR2 is SYDVKM in the germline V gene. The CDR3 is 15 residues long. Germline trimming cut 3 bases from V and 0 bases from J; bases unmatched to any gene: 5. Together with reference TRBV28 and TRBJ2-7, the CDR3 gives the full variable domain: DVKVTQSSRYLVKRTGEKVFLECVQDMDHENMFWYRQDPGLGLRLIYFSYDVKMKEKGDIPEGYSVSREKKERFSLILESASTNQTSMYLCASSFPSGGSYEQYFGPGTRLTVT.